This T cell receptor (beta chain) stems from a study of blood T cell repertoires in COVID-19. As originally analysed: Amplifying reference gene primers gave estimates of nucleated cell counts. The repertoire was sequenced with immunoSEQ multiplex PCR; TCRdb's copy has only in-frame clones and lacks some. V, J and clone size are those of that table, while D and trimming were read from the DNA. The table has some 260,000 clones, nearly 90% seen once. Germline values: CDR1 MNHNS, CDR2 SASEGT. CDR3 length: 14 residues. V lost 1 base and J lost 3, with 10 bases in between. What was sequenced was peripheral blood. The gene calls are TRBV6-1 and TRBJ2-7, with D tentatively TRBD1 (6 bases). This TCR derives from a human donor in a cohort sampled during active COVID-19. The CDR3 is CASSEDREIYEQYF. CDR3 nucleotide sequence: TGTGCCAGCAGTGAAGACAGGGAAATCTACGAGCAGTACTTC.